Many counts were recorded for the clone carrying this T cell receptor (beta chain). Its target is unknown. This sample was included in a study of Ad26.COV2.S vaccination and SARS-CoV-2 variants. Treatment noted: some 20 received Ad26.COV2.S at low or high dose, single or two shots; several received placebo; per-sample allocation not given. Samples came from day 63 after the first vaccine or placebo injection. General observations from the study: The TCR breadth and depth analyses may have understated or missed part of the total T cell responses. Substantial breadth was reported for post-vaccination spike-specific CD8+ and CD4+ T cells.

V trimming: 5 bases; J trimming: 4 bases; junction bases outside the gene matches: 2. Germline lookup yields CDR1 SGHTA and CDR2 FQGTGA. The CDR3 loop spans 13 amino acids. Here immunoSEQ multiplex PCR was the method, and the copy in TCRdb shows in-frame clones only, minus some. The sample shows over 400,000 clones, roughly 89% of them seen only once. The sample consisted of peripheral blood, taken in a trial of Ad26.COV2.S vaccine versus placebo. This sequence joins TRBV7-3 and TRBJ1-3; 7 bases fit TRBD1. This TCR came from a person between 18 and 65 years old who received the Ad26.COV2.S COVID-19 vaccine or a placebo. CDR3 sequence reads: CASSTGAGNTIYF. In nucleotides, the CDR3 is TGTGCCAGCAGCACAGGGGCGGGAAACACCATATATTTT.